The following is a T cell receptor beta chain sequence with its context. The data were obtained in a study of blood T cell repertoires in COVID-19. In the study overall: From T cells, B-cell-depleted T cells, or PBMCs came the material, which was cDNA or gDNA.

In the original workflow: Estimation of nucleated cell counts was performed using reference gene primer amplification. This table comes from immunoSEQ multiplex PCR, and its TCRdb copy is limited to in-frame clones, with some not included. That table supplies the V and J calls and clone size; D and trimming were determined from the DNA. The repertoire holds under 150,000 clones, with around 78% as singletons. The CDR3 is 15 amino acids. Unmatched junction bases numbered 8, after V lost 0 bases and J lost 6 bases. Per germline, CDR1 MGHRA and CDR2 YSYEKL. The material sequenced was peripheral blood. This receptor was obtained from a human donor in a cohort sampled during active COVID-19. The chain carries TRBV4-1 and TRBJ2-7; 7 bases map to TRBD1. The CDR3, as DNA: TGCGCCAGCAGCCAAGATCCCCGGACAGGTGGCGAGCAGTACTTC. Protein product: CASSQDPRTGGEQYF.